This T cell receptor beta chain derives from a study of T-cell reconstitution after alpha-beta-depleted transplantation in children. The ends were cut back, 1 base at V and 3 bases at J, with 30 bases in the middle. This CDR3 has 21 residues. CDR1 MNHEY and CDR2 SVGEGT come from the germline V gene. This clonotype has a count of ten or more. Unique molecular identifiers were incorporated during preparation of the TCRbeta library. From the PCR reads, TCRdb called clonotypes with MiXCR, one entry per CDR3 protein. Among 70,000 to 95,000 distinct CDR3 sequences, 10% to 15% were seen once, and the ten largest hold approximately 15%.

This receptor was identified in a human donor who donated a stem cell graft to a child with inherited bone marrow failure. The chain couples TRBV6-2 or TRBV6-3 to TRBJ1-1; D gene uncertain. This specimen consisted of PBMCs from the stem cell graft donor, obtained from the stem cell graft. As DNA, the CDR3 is TGTGCCAGCAGTTACTTCTATGGACTAGTGGCTGCAGACGGAAGGGACACTGAAGCTTTCTTT. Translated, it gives CASSYFYGLVAADGRDTEAFF.